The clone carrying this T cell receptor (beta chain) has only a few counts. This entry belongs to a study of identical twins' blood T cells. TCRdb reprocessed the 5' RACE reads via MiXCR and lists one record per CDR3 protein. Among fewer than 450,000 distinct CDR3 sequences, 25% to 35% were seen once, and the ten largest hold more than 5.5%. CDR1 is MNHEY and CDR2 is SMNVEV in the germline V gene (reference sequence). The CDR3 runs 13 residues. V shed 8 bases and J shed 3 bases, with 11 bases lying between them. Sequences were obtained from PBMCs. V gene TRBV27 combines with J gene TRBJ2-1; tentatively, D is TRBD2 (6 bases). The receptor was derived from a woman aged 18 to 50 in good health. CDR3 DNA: TGTGCCAGCCGACTAGGCGTCTACAATGAGCAGTTCTTC. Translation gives CASRLGVYNEQFF.